This T cell receptor (beta chain) originates from a study of T cells expressing NK-cell markers. At the level of the study: Seven of the eight sequenced donors were HCMV-seropositive; one was seronegative.

The CDR3 contains 13 residues. CDR1 is LNHNV and CDR2 is YYDKDF in the germline V gene (reference sequence). UMIs accompanied the 5'RACE template switching by which TCR beta cDNA was made. Reprocessing the 5' RACE reads, TCRdb reports a single entry for every CDR3 protein and omits DNA. Recorded here are roughly 390,000 distinct CDR3 sequences; the top ten clones represent over 8.5%. Study-wide findings and caveats: Similarly, these clonotypes led the CD3+CD56-NKG2C+ fraction as well in a few donors. Certain NKG2C+ T cell clones were expanded, and their HCMV specificity remained unclear.

Comments on this clonotype: Its specificity is not known.

This TCR was sampled from a woman aged 45-65 years in good health. V and J are TRBV15 and TRBJ2-3; the D gene TCRdb calls, TRBD2, cannot be checked with no DNA. Sequenced sample: blood T cells: a sorted CD56 or NKG2C T cell subset, CD4+ or CD8+ T cells, or bulk PBMC T cells (not recorded which). The CDR3 region is CATSAGSTDTQYF.